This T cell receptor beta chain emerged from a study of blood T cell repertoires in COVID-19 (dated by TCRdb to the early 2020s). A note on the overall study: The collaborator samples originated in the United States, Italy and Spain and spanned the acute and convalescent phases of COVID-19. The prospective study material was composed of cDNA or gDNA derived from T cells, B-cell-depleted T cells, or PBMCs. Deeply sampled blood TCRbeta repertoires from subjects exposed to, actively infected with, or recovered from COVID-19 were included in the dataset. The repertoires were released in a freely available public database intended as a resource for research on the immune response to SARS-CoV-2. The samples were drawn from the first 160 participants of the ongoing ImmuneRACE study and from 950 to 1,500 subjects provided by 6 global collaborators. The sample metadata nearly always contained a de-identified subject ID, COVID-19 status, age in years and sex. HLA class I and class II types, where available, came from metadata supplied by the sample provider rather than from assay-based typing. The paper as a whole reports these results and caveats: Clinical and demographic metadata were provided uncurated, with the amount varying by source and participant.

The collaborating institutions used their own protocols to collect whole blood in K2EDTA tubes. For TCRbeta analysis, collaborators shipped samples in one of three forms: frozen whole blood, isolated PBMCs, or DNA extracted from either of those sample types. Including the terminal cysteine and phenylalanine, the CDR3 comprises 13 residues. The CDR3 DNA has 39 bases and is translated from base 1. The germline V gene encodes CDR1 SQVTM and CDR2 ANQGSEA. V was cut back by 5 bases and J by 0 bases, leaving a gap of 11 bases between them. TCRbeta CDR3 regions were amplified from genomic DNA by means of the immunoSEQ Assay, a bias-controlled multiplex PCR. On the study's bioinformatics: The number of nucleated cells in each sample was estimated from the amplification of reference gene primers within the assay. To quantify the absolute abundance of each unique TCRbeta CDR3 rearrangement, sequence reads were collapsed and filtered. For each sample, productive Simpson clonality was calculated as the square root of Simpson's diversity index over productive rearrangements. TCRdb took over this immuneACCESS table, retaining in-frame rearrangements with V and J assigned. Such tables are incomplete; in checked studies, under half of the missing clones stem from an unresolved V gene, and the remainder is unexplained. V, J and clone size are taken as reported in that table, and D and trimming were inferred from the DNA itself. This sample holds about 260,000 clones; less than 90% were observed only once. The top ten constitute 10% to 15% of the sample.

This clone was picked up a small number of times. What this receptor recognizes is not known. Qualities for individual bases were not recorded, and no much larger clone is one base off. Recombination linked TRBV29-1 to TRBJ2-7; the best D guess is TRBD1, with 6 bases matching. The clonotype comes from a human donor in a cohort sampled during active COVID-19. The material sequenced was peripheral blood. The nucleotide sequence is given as TGCAGCGTTATGAGGGGGAGCTCCTACGAGCAGTACTTC. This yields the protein CSVMRGSSYEQYF.